This entry features one T cell receptor beta chain sequence. Its antigen remains unidentified. This sample stems from a study of OX40 agonist ivuxolimab in advanced cancers. Notes on the study in general: Both blood CD4+ and CD8+ T cells showed clonal growth by week 6 at 0.1 to 3.0 mg/kg.

The germline V and J ends were trimmed by 6 bases and 2 bases, with 20 bases remaining between them. The germline V gene has CDR1 MDHEN and CDR2 SYDVKM. The CDR3 is 16 residues long. Patients with autoimmune history or systemic immunosuppression were excluded. The data were produced by immunoSEQ multiplex PCR, yet TCRdb's version contains in-frame clones alone and is incomplete. The sample includes roughly 67,000 clones, approximately 87% of them seen just once. The J gene is TRBJ2-7, the V gene TRBV28; a possible D gene is TRBD1 (6 bases). The sequencing used CD4+ or CD8+ T cells sorted from blood, collected in a trial of the OX40 agonist ivuxolimab. This receptor was identified in an adult with an advanced solid tumor such as melanoma, head and neck, liver or kidney cancer. The CDR3 region is CASRGNVGQPTYEQYF. The CDR3 nucleotides are TGTGCCAGCAGGGGGAATGTAGGACAGCCAACCTACGAGCAGTACTTC.